Below, 11 T cell receptor beta chains from the same sample are listed, as sequenced in a study of technical replicates of blood from several donors. Generated by immunoSEQ multiplex PCR, the TCRdb table keeps only in-frame clones and is missing some. The sample consists of just over 95,000 clones, roughly 95% of them appearing once. Sequences were obtained from T cells isolated from PBMCs. All receptors come from a human donor in good health.

The chain joins TRBV9 to TRBJ2-1; 8 bases map to TRBD1. Germline trimming cut 3 bases from V and 8 bases from J; bases unmatched to any gene: 10. CDR1 SGDLS and CDR2 YYNGEE come from the germline V gene. The CDR3 sequence is 15 residues long. The CDR3 loop is CASSESGGLDHEQFF. The DNA of the CDR3 is TGTGCCAGCAGCGAGTCAGGGGGCCTGGACCATGAGCAGTTCTTC.

The V and J genes are TRBV28 and TRBJ1-5, with unresolved D. CDR1 is MDHEN and CDR2 is SYDVKM in the germline V gene. The CDR3 runs 17 residues. V dropped 6 bases and J dropped 0 bases, with 18 bases sitting between them. CDR3 in amino acids: CASSRIFSGYSNQPQHF. Written as DNA, the CDR3 is TGTGCCAGCAGCCGTATTTTCTCGGGGTATAGCAATCAGCCCCAGCATTTT.

The rearrangement uses TRBV11-2 and TRBJ2-5; perhaps TRBD2 as D (6 bases). CDR3 length equals 17 residues. V lost 2 bases and J 3 bases, leaving 19 bases between the germline ends. In germline, CDR1 is SGHAT, CDR2 FQNNGV. CDR3 protein: CASSLLASPGVEETQYF. In DNA, the CDR3 is TGTGCCAGCAGCTTATTAGCCAGCCCGGGGGTGGAAGAGACCCAGTACTTC.

This chain links TRBV29-1 with TRBJ2-5, with 10 bases aligning to TRBD2. The CDR3 is made up of 14 amino acids. CDR1 and CDR2 (germline): SQVTM, ANQGSEA. The V segment lost 5 bases and the J segment 1 base; nucleotides outside the gene matches: 4. The CDR3 spells CSVQGLAAQETQYF. The CDR3 DNA is TGCAGCGTTCAAGGACTAGCGGCCCAAGAGACCCAGTACTTC.

This chain joins TRBV5-8 and TRBJ2-4; D gene unclear. V was clipped by 4 bases and J by 0 bases, with 14 bases between them. The CDR3 consists of 16 residues. Germline V gene data show CDR1 as SGHTS and CDR2 as YDEGEE. CDR3 DNA sequence: TGTGCCAGCAGCCCCAGGAATCTTCTAGCCAAAAACATTCAGTACTTC. As protein: CASSPRNLLAKNIQYF. The entire variable domain, with the rest obtained from reference TRBV5-8 and TRBJ2-4, is as follows: EAGVTQSPTHLIKTRGQQATLRCSPISGHTSVYWYQQALGLGLQFLLWYDEGEERNRGNFPPRFSGRQFPNYSSELNVNALELEDSALYLCASSPRNLLAKNIQYFGAGTRLSVL.

The rearrangement uses TRBV6-5 and TRBJ2-7, with 7 bases that match TRBD1. Trimming took 4 bases from V and 4 from J; bases not matched to a gene: 7. Looked up from germline, CDR1 is MNHEY and CDR2 is SVGAGI. The CDR3 is 14 residues long. The CDR3 DNA reads as TGTGCCAGCAGTTTCACAGGGGAAGGGTACGAGCAGTACTTC. Its protein product is CASSFTGEGYEQYF.

The V call is TRBV28, the J call TRBJ2-1, with TRBD1 identical over 8 bases. Trimming took 4 bases from V and 2 from J; bases not matched to a gene: 4. Germline lookup yields CDR1 MDHEN and CDR2 SYDVKM. The CDR3 spans 15 residues. CDR3 loop: CASSSPGQAYNEQFF. CDR3 nucleotides: TGTGCCAGCAGTTCGCCGGGACAGGCCTACAATGAGCAGTTCTTC.

The chain combines TRBV6-5 with TRBJ2-1; TRBD2 agrees at 7 bases. The CDR3 extends over 14 amino acids. Trimming at V came to 2 bases and at J to 4 bases, leaving 2 bases not matched to a gene. Germline CDR1 is MNHEY and CDR2 is SVGAGI. The CDR3 protein is CASSYGGVYNEQFF. DNA of the CDR3: TGTGCCAGCAGTTACGGGGGGGTTTACAATGAGCAGTTCTTC.

This chain joins TRBV29-1 and TRBJ1-3; tentative D call: TRBD1 (6 bases). The germline V gene encodes CDR1 SQVTM and CDR2 ANQGSEA. V lost 3 bases, J lost 0 bases, and 12 bases lay in between. This CDR3 comprises 15 residues. CDR3 DNA sequence: TGCAGCGTTGATTACAGGGCAAGCTCTGGAAACACCATATATTTT. It specifies CSVDYRASSGNTIYF.

This clone was found once. The chain is built from TRBV5-6 and TRBJ2-5, with TRBD1 as a possible D gene (6 bases). Germline CDR1 SGHDT, CDR2 YYEEEE. Between the trimmed V and J ends, which lost 2 bases and 1 base, there was a span of 15 bases. CDR3 length: 16 amino acids. This chain's CDR3 is CASSFFFDRSQETQYF. DNA of the CDR3: TGTGCCAGCAGCTTTTTCTTCGACAGGAGCCAAGAGACCCAGTACTTC. The entire variable domain, with the rest obtained from reference TRBV5-6 and TRBJ2-5, is as follows: DAGVTQSPTHLIKTRGQQVTLRCSPKSGHDTVSWYQQALGQGPQFIFQYYEEEERQRGNFPDRFSGHQFPNYSSELNVNALLLGDSALYLCASSFFFDRSQETQYFGPGTRLLVL.

The rearrangement uses TRBV27 and TRBJ2-5, with 7 positions matching TRBD1. Germline V gene data show CDR1 as MNHEY and CDR2 as SMNVEV (reference sequence). The V gene end was trimmed by 4 bases and the J gene end by 4 bases; junction bases not matched to a gene: 9. The length of the CDR3 is 15 residues. This CDR3 reads CASSSLTGSTETQYF. The CDR3 DNA sequence: TGTGCCAGCAGTTCCCTGACAGGGAGTACAGAGACCCAGTACTTC.